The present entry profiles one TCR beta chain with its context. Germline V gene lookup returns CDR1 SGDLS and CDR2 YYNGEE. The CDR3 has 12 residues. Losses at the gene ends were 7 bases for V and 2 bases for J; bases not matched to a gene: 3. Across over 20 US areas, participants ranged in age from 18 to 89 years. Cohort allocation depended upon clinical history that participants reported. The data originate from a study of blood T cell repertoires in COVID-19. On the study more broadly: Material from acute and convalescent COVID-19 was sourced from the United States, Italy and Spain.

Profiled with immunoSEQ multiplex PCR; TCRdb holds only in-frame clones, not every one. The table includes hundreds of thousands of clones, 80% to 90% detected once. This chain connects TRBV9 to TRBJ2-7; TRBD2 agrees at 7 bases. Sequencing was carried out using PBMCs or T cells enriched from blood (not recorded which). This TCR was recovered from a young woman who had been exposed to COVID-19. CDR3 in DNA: TGTGCCAGCGGGGGGGAAACCTACGAGCAGTACTTC. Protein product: CASGGETYEQYF.